Listed below are T cell receptor beta chains from one sample, sequenced in a study of blood T cell repertoires in COVID-19. TCRdb keeps only in-frame clones here, not all; method: immunoSEQ multiplex PCR. The profile shows approximately 110,000 clones, about 87% of them singletons. The specimen was peripheral blood. Source of these receptors: a human donor in a cohort sampled during active COVID-19. Each CDR3 is given with its conserved first and last residue. D genes are given only for firm matches. Where a row states a size, it is once, few, many or the class of an expanded clone; other rows omit it.

cdr3_nt cdr3_aa clone_size j_call v_call d_call
TGTGCCAGCAGCCAAACAGGGGGCTTGGGGAACACTGAAGCTTTCTTT CASSQTGGLGNTEAFF . TRBJ1-1 TRBV6-2/TRBV6-3 TRBD1
TGTGCCAGCAGTTTAACCGCGGTTGGCACAGATACGCAGTATTTT CASSLTAVGTDTQYF . TRBJ2-3 TRBV28 .
TGTGCCAGCAGCCAACGAACAGGGGCCTTGGCTGAAGCTTTCTTT CASSQRTGALAEAFF . TRBJ1-1 TRBV14 TRBD1
TGTGCCAGCAGACTGGGCAGGGTCTACGAGCAGTACTTC CASRLGRVYEQYF . TRBJ2-7 TRBV28 .
TGTGCCAGCAGCACTGGGGGGAAAGGAAATGAGCAGTTCTTC CASSTGGKGNEQFF few TRBJ2-1 TRBV7-3 .
TGTGCCAGCTCATCTCGGGAGGACGAAAAACTGTTTTTT CASSSREDEKLFF . TRBJ1-4 TRBV18 .
TGTGCCAGCAGCCAGGGACAGACAGGGACCCAGTACTTC CASSQGQTGTQYF once TRBJ2-5 TRBV6-6 TRBD1
TGTGCCAGCAGTCCCCCGGCGGGTGGGGCCAACGTCCTGACTTTC CASSPPAGGANVLTF . TRBJ2-6 TRBV2 .
TGCAGTGCTAGGAGCTCCTACGAGCAGTACTTC CSARSSYEQYF once TRBJ2-7 TRBV20-1 .
TGTGCCAGCAGCGTAGACACTGAGCAGTTCTTC CASSVDTEQFF . TRBJ2-1 TRBV9 .
TGCGCCAGCAGCCAAGAAGGTAGCGGGGTCTACAATGAGCAGTTCTTC CASSQEGSGVYNEQFF . TRBJ2-1 TRBV4-1 TRBD2
TGCGCCAGCAGCCAAGATTACAGGGGACGTTCACCCCTCCACTTT CASSQDYRGRSPLHF . TRBJ1-6 TRBV4-3 TRBD1
TGTGCCAGCTCAACCAAGTCAGACTATGGCTACACCTTC CASSTKSDYGYTF . TRBJ1-2 TRBV18 .
TGTGCCAGCAGCAAGGGACTAGCTTACACAGATACGCAGTATTTT CASSKGLAYTDTQYF . TRBJ2-3 TRBV7-2 TRBD2
TGTGCCAGCAGCCAACCGGGACTCGCGAACACCGGGGAGCTGTTTTTT CASSQPGLANTGELFF few TRBJ2-2 TRBV4-2 .
TGTGCCAGCTCACCGAGACTAGCGGGAGACGCTAGCACAGATACGCAGTATTTT CASSPRLAGDASTDTQYF . TRBJ2-3 TRBV18 TRBD2
TGTGCCAGCAGCTACTTTCCTTGGGCCCGAGGAAACACCATATATTTT CASSYFPWARGNTIYF . TRBJ1-3 TRBV7-2 .
TGTGCCAGCAGCTATGGCGGGACTAGCGGATACAATGAGCAGTTCTTC CASSYGGTSGYNEQFF . TRBJ2-1 TRBV7-2 TRBD2
TGTGCCAGCAGTCAAAGGGCGGGAAAGACCCAGTACTTC CASSQRAGKTQYF . TRBJ2-5 TRBV7-3 .
TGTGCCAGCAGCCAAGAAACTGGGAGCACCGGGGAGCTGTTTTTT CASSQETGSTGELFF . TRBJ2-2 TRBV4-2 .
TGCGCCAGCAGCCACCCCGGAGCCCGGGTTAATCAGCCCCAGCATTTT CASSHPGARVNQPQHF medium-sized TRBJ1-5 TRBV4-1 .
TGTGCCAGCAGTGCGGACAGAACTGAAGCTTTCTTT CASSADRTEAFF . TRBJ1-1 TRBV12-3/TRBV12-4 .
TGTGCCAGCAGCCTTAGAACCGGGACAGACGACAATGAGCAGTTCTTC CASSLRTGTDDNEQFF . TRBJ2-1 TRBV12-1 .
TGTGCCAGCAGCTTAGCGAATAGCGGTCCCTACGAGCAGTACTTC CASSLANSGPYEQYF once TRBJ2-7 TRBV7-2 .
TGTGCCAGCACCCTCGGGCAGGGTAATTCACCCCTCCACTTT CASTLGQGNSPLHF once TRBJ1-6 TRBV28 .